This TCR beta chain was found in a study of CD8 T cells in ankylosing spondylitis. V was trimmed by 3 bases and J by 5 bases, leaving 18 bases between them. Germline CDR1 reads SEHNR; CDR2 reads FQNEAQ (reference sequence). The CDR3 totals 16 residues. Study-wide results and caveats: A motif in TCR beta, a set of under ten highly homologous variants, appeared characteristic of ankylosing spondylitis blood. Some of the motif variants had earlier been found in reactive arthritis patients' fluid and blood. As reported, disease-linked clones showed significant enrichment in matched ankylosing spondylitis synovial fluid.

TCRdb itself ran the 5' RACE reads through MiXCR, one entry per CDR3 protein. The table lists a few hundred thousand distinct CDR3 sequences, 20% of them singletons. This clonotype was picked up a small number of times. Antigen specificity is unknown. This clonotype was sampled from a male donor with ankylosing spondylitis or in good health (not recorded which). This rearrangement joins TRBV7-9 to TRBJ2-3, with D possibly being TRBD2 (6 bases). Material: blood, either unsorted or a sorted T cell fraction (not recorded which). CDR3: CASSFSETRTGDTQYF. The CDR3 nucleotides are TGTGCCAGCAGCTTCTCGGAGACTAGGACTGGAGATACGCAGTATTTT.